The 5 T cell receptor beta chains below were found in one sample sequenced in a study of blood T cells in healthy people across ages. With a J-beta primer mix and a sample-barcoded 5' primer, a second PCR ran about 7 to 12 cycles. Using its own MiXCR run on the 5' RACE reads, TCRdb lists one record per CDR3 protein. Among 750,000 to 950,000 distinct CDR3 sequences listed, 20% to 30% were seen once. This sample also appeared in a second study, on T cells of mothers and their children.

Sequencing was done on a sample of blood. The receptors originated from a boy between 10 and 17 years old in good health.

The chain couples TRBV7-2 to TRBJ2-5; no clear D. V gave up 7 bases and J gave up 5 bases, with 8 bases separating them. Per germline, CDR1 SGHTA and CDR2 FQGNSA. The CDR3 has 11 residues. The CDR3 reads CASMLVETQYF. The CDR3 nucleotides are TGTGCCAGCATGTTAGTGGAGACCCAGTACTTC.

This clonotype turned up a few times. This chain joins TRBV6-2 or TRBV6-3 and TRBJ1-6; unclear D gene. From germline, CDR1 is MNHEY and CDR2 SVGEGT. The germline V and J ends were trimmed by 7 bases and 5 bases, with 9 bases remaining between them. The CDR3 runs 13 residues. The CDR3 nucleotides read TGTGCCAGCACACGCCAGCATAATTCACCCCTCCACTTT. Its translation: CASTRQHNSPLHF.

The gene calls are TRBV11-2 and TRBJ2-4; no definite D call. The CDR3 is 14 residues long. CDR1 SGHAT and CDR2 FQNNGV come from the germline V gene. With 4 bases removed from V and 0 bases from J, the gap between germline ends came to 7 bases. Here the CDR3 reads CASSSRLAKNIQYF. CDR3 coding DNA: TGTGCCAGCAGCTCGCGACTAGCCAAAAACATTCAGTACTTC.

This sequence joins TRBV3-1 and TRBJ2-7; 11 positions agree with TRBD2. V lost 3 bases, J lost 3 bases, and 10 bases stayed unmatched. The V gene's germline CDR1 is LGHDT and CDR2 YNNKEL (reference sequence). This CDR3 region has 17 residues. CDR3 sequence reads: CASSQGTTSGGSYEQYF. The CDR3 nucleotides read TGTGCCAGCAGCCAGGGGACCACTAGCGGGGGAAGCTACGAGCAGTACTTC.

This clonotype was recorded at least ten times. The V call is TRBV2, the J call TRBJ2-3; D perhaps matches TRBD1 (6 bases). This CDR3 is 15 amino acids long. Germline V gene lookup returns CDR1 SNHLY and CDR2 FYNNEI. Trimming stripped 2 bases from V and 4 bases from J, with 13 bases between. CDR3 sequence reads: CASSEWGPRADTQYF. DNA for the CDR3: TGTGCCAGCAGTGAATGGGGGCCGAGGGCAGATACGCAGTATTTT.